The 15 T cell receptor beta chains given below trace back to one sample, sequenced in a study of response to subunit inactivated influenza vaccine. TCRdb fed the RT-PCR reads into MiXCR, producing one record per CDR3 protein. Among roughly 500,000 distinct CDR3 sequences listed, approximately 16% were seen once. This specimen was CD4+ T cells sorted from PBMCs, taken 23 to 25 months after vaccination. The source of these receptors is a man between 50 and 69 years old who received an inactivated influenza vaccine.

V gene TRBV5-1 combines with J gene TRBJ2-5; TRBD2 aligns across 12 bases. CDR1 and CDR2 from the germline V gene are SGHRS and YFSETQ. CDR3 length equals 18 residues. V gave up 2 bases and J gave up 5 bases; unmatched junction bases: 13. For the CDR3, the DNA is TGCGCCAGCAGCTTACCACTAGCGGGGGGCCGAGGTCGGGAGACCCAGTACTTC. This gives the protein CASSLPLAGGRGRETQYF. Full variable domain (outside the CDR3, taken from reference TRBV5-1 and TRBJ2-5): KAGVTQTPRYLIKTRGQQVTLSCSPISGHRSVSWYQQTPGQGLQFLFEYFSETQRNKGNFPGRFSGRQFSNSRSEMNVSTLELGDSALYLCASSLPLAGGRGRETQYFGPGTRLLVL.

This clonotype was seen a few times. The CDR3 loop is CSPARLSYDEQFF. As DNA, the CDR3 is TGCAGTCCTGCTAGGTTGTCTTACGATGAGCAGTTCTTC. This chain links TRBV20-1 with TRBJ2-1; D unclear. Looked up from germline, CDR1 is DFQATT and CDR2 is SNEGSKA (reference sequence). The CDR3 covers 13 residues. Trimming left V 8 bases short and J 8 bases short, with 19 bases between.

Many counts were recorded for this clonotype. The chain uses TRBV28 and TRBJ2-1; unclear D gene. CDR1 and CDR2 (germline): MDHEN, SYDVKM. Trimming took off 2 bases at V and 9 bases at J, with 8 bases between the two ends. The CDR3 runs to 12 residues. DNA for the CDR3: TGTGCCAGCAGTTTAGGCCAGGTTGAGCAGTTCTTC. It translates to CASSLGQVEQFF.

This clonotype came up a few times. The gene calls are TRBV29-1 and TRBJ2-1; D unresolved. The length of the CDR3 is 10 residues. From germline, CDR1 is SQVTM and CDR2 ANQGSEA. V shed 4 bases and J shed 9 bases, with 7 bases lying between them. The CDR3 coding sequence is TGCAGCGTTGGTCCCCGTGAGCAGTTCTTC. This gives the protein CSVGPREQFF.

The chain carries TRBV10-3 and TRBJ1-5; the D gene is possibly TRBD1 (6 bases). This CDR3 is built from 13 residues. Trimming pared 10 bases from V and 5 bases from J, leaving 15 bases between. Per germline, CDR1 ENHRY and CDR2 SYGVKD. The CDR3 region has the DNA TGTGCCACCCAGAGGGACAATCATCAGCCCCAGCATTTT. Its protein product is CATQRDNHQPQHF.

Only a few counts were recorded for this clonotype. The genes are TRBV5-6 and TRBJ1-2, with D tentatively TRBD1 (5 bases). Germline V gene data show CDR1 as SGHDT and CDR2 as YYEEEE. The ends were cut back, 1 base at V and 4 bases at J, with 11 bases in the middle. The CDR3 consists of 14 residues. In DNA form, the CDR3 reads TGTGCCAGCAGCTTGAGGGGAGCCCTCTATGGCTACACCTTC. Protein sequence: CASSLRGALYGYTF.

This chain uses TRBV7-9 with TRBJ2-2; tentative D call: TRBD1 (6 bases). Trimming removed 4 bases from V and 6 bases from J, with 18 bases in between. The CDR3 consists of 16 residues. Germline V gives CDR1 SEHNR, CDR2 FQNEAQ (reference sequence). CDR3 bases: TGTGCCAGCAGCTCCCTGGCGATACAGGGCGCCGGGGAGCTGTTTTTT. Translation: CASSSLAIQGAGELFF.

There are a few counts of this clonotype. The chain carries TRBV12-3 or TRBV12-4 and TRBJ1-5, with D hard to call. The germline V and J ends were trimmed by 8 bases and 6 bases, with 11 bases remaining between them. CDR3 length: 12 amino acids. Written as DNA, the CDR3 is TGTGCCAGCTGTAGGGATTCTCAGCCCCAGCATTTT. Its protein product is CASCRDSQPQHF.

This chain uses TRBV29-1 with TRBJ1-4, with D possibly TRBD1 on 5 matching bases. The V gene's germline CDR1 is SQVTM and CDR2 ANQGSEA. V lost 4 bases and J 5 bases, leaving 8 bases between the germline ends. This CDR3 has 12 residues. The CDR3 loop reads CSVGGENEKLFF. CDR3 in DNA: TGCAGCGTTGGAGGGGAGAATGAAAAACTGTTTTTT.

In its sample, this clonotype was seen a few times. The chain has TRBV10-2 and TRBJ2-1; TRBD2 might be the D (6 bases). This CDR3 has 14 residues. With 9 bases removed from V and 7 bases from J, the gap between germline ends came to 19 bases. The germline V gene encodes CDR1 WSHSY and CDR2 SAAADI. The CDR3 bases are TGCGCCAGTTCGGGACGGAGGGGCGCGAATGAGCAGTTCTTC. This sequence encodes CASSGRRGANEQFF.

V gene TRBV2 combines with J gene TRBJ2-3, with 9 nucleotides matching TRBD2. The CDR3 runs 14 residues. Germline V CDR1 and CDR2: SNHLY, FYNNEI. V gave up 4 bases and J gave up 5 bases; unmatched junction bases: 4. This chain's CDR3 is CASSVDSGRDTQYF. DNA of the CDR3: TGTGCCAGCAGTGTGGATAGCGGGAGAGATACGCAGTATTTT.

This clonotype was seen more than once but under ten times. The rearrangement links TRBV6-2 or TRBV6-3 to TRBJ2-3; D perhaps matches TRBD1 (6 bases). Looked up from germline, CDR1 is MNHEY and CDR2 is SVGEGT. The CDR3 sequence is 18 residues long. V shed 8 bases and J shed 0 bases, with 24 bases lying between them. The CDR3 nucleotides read TGTGCCAGCGTGACCGGGACACGATCAACGAAAAGCACAGATACGCAGTATTTT. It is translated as CASVTGTRSTKSTDTQYF.

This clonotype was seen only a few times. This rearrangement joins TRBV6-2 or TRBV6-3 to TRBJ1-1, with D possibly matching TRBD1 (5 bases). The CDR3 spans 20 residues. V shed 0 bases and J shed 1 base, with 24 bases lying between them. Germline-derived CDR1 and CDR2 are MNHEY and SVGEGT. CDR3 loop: CASSYSINKVGAKSNTEAFF. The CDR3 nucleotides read TGTGCCAGCAGTTACTCGATTAATAAGGTAGGGGCGAAGTCGAACACTGAAGCTTTCTTT.

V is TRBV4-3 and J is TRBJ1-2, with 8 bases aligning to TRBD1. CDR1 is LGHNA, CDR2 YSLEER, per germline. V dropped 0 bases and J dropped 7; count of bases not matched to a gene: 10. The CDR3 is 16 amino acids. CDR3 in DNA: TGCGCCAGCAGCCAAGAAGCTCAGGGGGCGCTGGGTGGCTACACCTTC. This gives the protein CASSQEAQGALGGYTF.

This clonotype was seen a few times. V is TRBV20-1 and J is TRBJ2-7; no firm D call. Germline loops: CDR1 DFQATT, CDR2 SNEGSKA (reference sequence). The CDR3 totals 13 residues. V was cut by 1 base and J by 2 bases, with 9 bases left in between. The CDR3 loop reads CSARAGGAYEQYF. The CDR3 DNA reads TGCAGTGCTAGAGCCGGCGGAGCCTACGAGCAGTACTTC.